Below are 11 T cell receptor beta chains sequenced from a single sample in a study of blood T cell repertoires in COVID-19. Some clones are missing from TCRdb's copy, which holds only in-frame ones; the method was immunoSEQ multiplex PCR. The repertoire includes about 240,000 clones, 80% to 85% of them detected once, and roughly 12% sits in the top ten. The material sequenced was peripheral blood. The receptors derive from a woman in her fifties or sixties with active or convalescent COVID-19.

Remarks on this clone: Sequence at one end of the junction differs from germline and may be a read error. In nucleotides, the CDR3 is TGTGCCAGCTCACCTGGAAATAGCAATCAGTCCCAGCATTTT. It translates to CASSPGNSNQSQHF. V is TRBV18 and J is TRBJ1-5; D unresolved. The CDR3 covers 14 residues. Germline loops: CDR1 KGHSH, CDR2 LQKENI.

This clone was seen only a few times. V and J are TRBV20-1 and TRBJ2-3; 12 nucleotides line up with TRBD2. The germline V gene encodes CDR1 DFQATT and CDR2 SNEGSKA (reference sequence). Trimming at V came to 3 bases and at J to 3 bases, leaving 13 bases not matched to a gene. The CDR3 spans 18 residues. CDR3 residues: CSASSPQGGLAGTDTQYF. The CDR3 DNA sequence: TGCAGTGCTAGTTCCCCTCAGGGCGGACTAGCGGGGACAGATACGCAGTATTTT.

This clone was seen once. V gene TRBV30 combines with J gene TRBJ2-1; 7 bases map to TRBD1. CDR1 is GTSNPN, CDR2 SVGIG, per germline (reference sequence). There are 14 residues in the CDR3. The V and J ends lost 3 bases and 0 bases, in that order; junction bases with no gene match: 2. The CDR3 sequence: CAWRGQSSYNEQFF. CDR3 coding DNA: TGTGCCTGGAGGGGACAGTCCTCCTACAATGAGCAGTTCTTC.

The chain recombines TRBV6-5 with TRBJ2-7; D call uncertain. Trimming removed 7 bases from V and 2 bases from J, with 18 bases in between. The CDR3 totals 15 residues. From germline, CDR1 is MNHEY and CDR2 SVGAGI. The CDR3 DNA sequence: TGTGCCAGCACCCCCGGTCGGGTTCGGCCCTACGAGCAGTACTTC. Translating it yields CASTPGRVRPYEQYF.

The chain recombines TRBV18 with TRBJ2-2; TRBD2 might be the D (5 bases). This CDR3 spans 13 amino acids. Germline V gene sequence: CDR1 KGHSH, CDR2 LQKENI. The ends were cut back, 3 bases at V and 4 bases at J, with 6 bases in the middle. CDR3 sequence reads: CASSPLATGELFF. CDR3 nucleotide sequence: TGTGCCAGCTCACCCCTAGCCACCGGGGAGCTGTTTTTT.

This rearrangement joins TRBV5-1 to TRBJ2-5; 7 positions agree with TRBD1. Looked up from germline, CDR1 is SGHRS and CDR2 is YFSETQ. The CDR3 length is 16 residues. The junction had 8 bases not matched to a gene; V was cut back by 1 base and J by 2 bases. CDR3 residues: CASSLNYRGEQETQYF. In DNA form, the CDR3 reads TGCGCCAGCAGCTTGAATTACAGGGGAGAGCAAGAGACCCAGTACTTC. Full variable domain (remainder filled in from reference TRBV5-1 and TRBJ2-5): KAGVTQTPRYLIKTRGQQVTLSCSPISGHRSVSWYQQTPGQGLQFLFEYFSETQRNKGNFPGRFSGRQFSNSRSEMNVSTLELGDSALYLCASSLNYRGEQETQYFGPGTRLLVL.

The CDR3 reads CASSLRFGQGGEQYF. The CDR3 DNA is TGTGCCAGCAGTTTAAGGTTCGGGCAGGGGGGCGAGCAGTACTTC. The chain recombines TRBV27 with TRBJ2-7; a possible D gene is TRBD1 (7 bases). Between the trimmed V and J ends, which lost 2 bases and 6 bases, there was a span of 17 bases. This CDR3 comprises 15 residues. The germline gives CDR1 MNHEY, CDR2 SMNVEV (reference sequence).

The J gene is TRBJ2-3, the V gene TRBV6-5; TRBD2 matches 7 bases. V trimming: 6 bases; J trimming: 1 base; junction bases outside the gene matches: 7. Germline values: CDR1 MNHEY, CDR2 SVGAGI. The CDR3 is made up of 15 amino acids. CDR3 loop: CASRSERGRTDTQYF. The CDR3 bases are TGTGCCAGCAGAAGCGAGCGGGGCCGCACAGATACGCAGTATTTT.

The chain uses TRBV3-1 (or the pseudogene TRBV3-2) and TRBJ1-5; TRBD1 matches at 8 bases. Losses at the gene ends were 4 bases for V and 5 bases for J; bases not matched to a gene: 4. The CDR3 spans 14 residues. Per the germline V gene, CDR1 is LGHDT and CDR2 is YNNKEL (reference sequence). CDR3 amino acids: CASSPNRGDQPQHF. For the CDR3, the DNA is TGTGCCAGCAGCCCAAACAGGGGGGATCAGCCCCAGCATTTT.

This sequence joins TRBV30 and TRBJ2-1; 8 nucleotides agree with TRBD2. In germline, CDR1 is GTSNPN, CDR2 SVGIG (reference sequence). The CDR3 totals 14 residues. Germline trimming cut 3 bases from V and 6 bases from J; bases unmatched to any gene: 7. DNA of the CDR3: TGTGCCTGGAGGGTTCCGGGGGGGCTCAATGAGCAGTTCTTC. Protein sequence: CAWRVPGGLNEQFF.

This clone appeared a few times. This chain joins TRBV2 and TRBJ1-4; 7 bases line up with TRBD1. Germline V lookup: CDR1 SNHLY, CDR2 FYNNEI. This CDR3 comprises 15 residues. With V trimmed by 10 bases and J by 8 bases, 16 bases remained unmatched. CDR3 residues: CATVWERGPGEKLFF. As DNA, the CDR3 is TGTGCCACCGTGTGGGAAAGGGGGCCGGGCGAAAAACTGTTTTTT.